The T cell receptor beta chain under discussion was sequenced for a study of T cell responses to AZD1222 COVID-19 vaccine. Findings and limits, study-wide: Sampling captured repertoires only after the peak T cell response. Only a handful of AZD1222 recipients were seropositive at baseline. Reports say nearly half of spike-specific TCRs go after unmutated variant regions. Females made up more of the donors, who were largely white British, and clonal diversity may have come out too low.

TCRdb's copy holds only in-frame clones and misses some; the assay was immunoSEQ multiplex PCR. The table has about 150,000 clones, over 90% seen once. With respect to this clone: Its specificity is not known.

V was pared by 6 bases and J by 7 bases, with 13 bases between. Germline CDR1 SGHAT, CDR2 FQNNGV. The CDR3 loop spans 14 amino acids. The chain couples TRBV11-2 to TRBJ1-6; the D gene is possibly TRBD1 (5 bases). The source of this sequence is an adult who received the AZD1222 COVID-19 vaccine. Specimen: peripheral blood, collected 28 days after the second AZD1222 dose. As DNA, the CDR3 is TGTGCCAGCAGTCGGGGGACGGAAAATTCACCCCTCCACTTT. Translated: CASSRGTENSPLHF.